Presented here are 24 T cell receptor beta chains from one specimen sequenced in a study of cytomegalovirus exposure and HLA in healthy donors. The PCR contained 60 Vbeta and 13 Jbeta primers. Sequencing used immunoSEQ multiplex PCR; TCRdb keeps in-frame clones, though not all of them. The sample includes tens of thousands of clones, about 75% of them seen just once. Sequences were obtained from PBMCs. Receptors originate from a middle-aged man in good health and CMV-seronegative.

Concerning this clone itself: Within the sample, other DNA sequences also encode this same CDR3. The chain carries TRBV6-5 and TRBJ1-1; D might be TRBD1 (6 bases). CDR3 length equals 12 residues. Per the germline V gene, CDR1 is MNHEY and CDR2 is SVGAGI. Trimming removed 6 bases at V and 5 bases at J, with 10 bases between. The CDR3 region is CASRRTGTEAFF. The CDR3 DNA reads TGTGCCAGCAGACGAACAGGGACTGAAGCTTTCTTT.

The chain carries TRBV2 and TRBJ1-2, with TRBD1 matching 10 bases. CDR3 length: 14 amino acids. Trimming took 6 bases from V and 6 from J; bases not matched to a gene: 7. Per germline, CDR1 SNHLY and CDR2 FYNNEI. CDR3 sequence: CASSDRGPPDGYTF. In nucleotides, the CDR3 is TGTGCCAGCAGCGACAGGGGGCCGCCTGATGGCTACACCTTC.

This clone has a single count. The chain carries TRBV19 and TRBJ1-5; D is uncertain. V was cut by 9 bases and J by 4 bases, with 10 bases left in between. The CDR3 consists of 12 residues. Germline assignment: CDR1 LNHDA and CDR2 SQIVND (reference sequence). This CDR3 is CASRSTNQPQHF. The CDR3 DNA follows: TGTGCCAGCCGGTCCACGAATCAGCCCCAGCATTTT.

The V and J genes are TRBV29-1 and TRBJ1-2; D is ambiguous. The germline V gene has CDR1 SQVTM and CDR2 ANQGSEA. V was cut by 7 bases and J by 6 bases, with 21 bases left in between. The CDR3 has 14 amino acids. In nucleotides, the CDR3 is TGCAGCGCCGGTCATACAGCTTTTGAGAATGGCTACACCTTC. The encoded protein is CSAGHTAFENGYTF.

The V call is TRBV5-1, the J call TRBJ2-1; 8 bases are shared with TRBD2. The CDR3 is 17 residues long. Germline trimming cut 0 bases from V and 0 bases from J; bases unmatched to any gene: 5. In germline, CDR1 is SGHRS, CDR2 YFSETQ. CDR3: CASSLEVGRGSYNEQFF. The CDR3 nucleotides read TGCGCCAGCAGCTTGGAGGTCGGGAGGGGCTCCTACAATGAGCAGTTCTTC. Full variable domain (rest looked up from reference TRBV5-1 and TRBJ2-1): KAGVTQTPRYLIKTRGQQVTLSCSPISGHRSVSWYQQTPGQGLQFLFEYFSETQRNKGNFPGRFSGRQFSNSRSEMNVSTLELGDSALYLCASSLEVGRGSYNEQFFGPGTRLTVL.

The rearrangement links TRBV6-1 to TRBJ2-2; D not certain. Germline V lookup: CDR1 MNHNS, CDR2 SASEGT. This CDR3 comprises 12 residues. V shed 8 bases and J shed 6 bases, with 10 bases lying between them. The DNA for the CDR3 is TGTGCCAGCCAAACGGTCTCCGGGGAGCTGTTTTTT. Translated, it gives CASQTVSGELFF.

This chain joins TRBV29-1 and TRBJ2-7; TRBD2 aligns across 11 bases. CDR3 size: 17 residues. After removal of 1 base from V and 3 bases from J, the junction contained 11 bases not matched to a gene. Germline loops: CDR1 SQVTM, CDR2 ANQGSEA. The CDR3 sequence: CSVEGNHFSGRDYEQYF. The CDR3 DNA is TGCAGCGTTGAAGGCAACCACTTTAGCGGGAGGGACTACGAGCAGTACTTC.

The V gene is TRBV29-1, the J gene TRBJ2-1; weak D call: TRBD2 (5 bases). The CDR3 is 15 residues long. V dropped 8 bases and J dropped 0 bases, with 17 bases sitting between them. Germline V gene data show CDR1 as SQVTM and CDR2 as ANQGSEA. The CDR3 is CSIREGWSSYNEQFF. The CDR3 DNA reads as TGCAGCATAAGAGAGGGTTGGAGCTCCTACAATGAGCAGTTCTTC.

The V call is TRBV10-2, the J call TRBJ2-4; TRBD2 is a possible D gene (6 bases). Germline-derived CDR1 and CDR2 are WSHSY and SAAADI. The CDR3 covers 13 residues. V shed 6 bases and J shed 8 bases, with 14 bases lying between them. CDR3 amino acids: CASSNRGGDIQYF. The DNA for the CDR3 is TGCGCCAGCAGCAACCGGGGCGGGGACATTCAGTACTTC.

The CDR3: CASSSGGGLNTEAFF. For the CDR3, the DNA is TGTGCCAGCAGTTCCGGCGGGGGCCTGAACACTGAAGCTTTCTTT. This chain connects TRBV28 to TRBJ1-1; D is possibly TRBD1 (6 bases). The ends were cut back, 4 bases at V and 0 bases at J, with 12 bases in the middle. The germline V gene has CDR1 MDHEN and CDR2 SYDVKM. There are 15 residues in the CDR3.

The table lists this clone with a few counts. The rearrangement links TRBV5-1 to TRBJ2-7, with D possibly TRBD2 on 5 matching bases. Germline lookup yields CDR1 SGHRS and CDR2 YFSETQ. This CDR3 contains 13 residues. V shed 4 bases and J shed 6 bases, with 14 bases lying between them. In nucleotides, the CDR3 is TGCGCCAGCAGCCCGGGGAGTAGCTCCGAGCAGTACTTC. It is translated as CASSPGSSSEQYF.

The chain couples TRBV5-1 to TRBJ2-1, with D perhaps TRBD1 (6 bases). V lost 4 bases, J lost 4 bases, and 12 bases lay in between. Germline CDR1 is SGHRS and CDR2 is YFSETQ. This CDR3 spans 14 amino acids. The CDR3 coding sequence is TGCGCCAGCAGCCAAGGACAGAGATACAATGAGCAGTTCTTC. Its translation is CASSQGQRYNEQFF. The variable domain in full, with the rest retrieved from reference TRBV5-1 and TRBJ2-1, is KAGVTQTPRYLIKTRGQQVTLSCSPISGHRSVSWYQQTPGQGLQFLFEYFSETQRNKGNFPGRFSGRQFSNSRSEMNVSTLELGDSALYLCASSQGQRYNEQFFGPGTRLTVL.

The V call is TRBV7-9, the J call TRBJ2-1; D ambiguous. This CDR3 comprises 14 residues. CDR1 SEHNR and CDR2 FQNEAQ come from the germline V gene (reference sequence). V lost 3 bases to trimming and J lost 7 bases, with 13 bases between them. The CDR3 loop is CASSFTTLLNEQFF. CDR3 nucleotide sequence: TGTGCCAGCAGCTTTACGACACTGCTTAATGAGCAGTTCTTC.

This clone was counted a few times. This rearrangement joins TRBV19 to TRBJ1-3, with 7 bases matching TRBD1. The CDR3 is 16 amino acids. J was trimmed by 4 bases and V by 7 bases; bases with no gene match: 13. Germline values: CDR1 LNHDA, CDR2 SQIVND (reference sequence). The CDR3 reads CASTNGPGTEGNTIYF. CDR3 sequence (DNA): TGTGCCAGTACCAATGGGCCCGGGACAGAAGGAAACACCATATATTTT.

This clone was observed a handful of times. This chain joins TRBV10-3 and TRBJ2-3; 9 nucleotides agree with TRBD2. This CDR3 contains 18 residues. The V gene's germline CDR1 is ENHRY and CDR2 SYGVKD. The V segment lost 1 base and the J segment 0 bases; nucleotides outside the gene matches: 8. CDR3 in DNA: TGTGCCATCAGTGAGTTCCCGACTAGCGGAGAGAGCACAGATACGCAGTATTTT. Its protein is CAISEFPTSGESTDTQYF.

The chain uses TRBV11-3 and TRBJ1-5; possibly TRBD1 for D (5 bases). Trimming removed 5 bases from V and 8 bases from J, with 22 bases in between. There are 16 residues in the CDR3. CDR1 SGHNT and CDR2 YENEEA come from the germline V gene. The CDR3 region has the DNA TGTGCCAGCAGCAAAGTGGTAGAGCTGGGGCTTAAGCCCCAGCATTTT. It encodes CASSKVVELGLKPQHF.

V and J are TRBV30 and TRBJ2-2; D might be TRBD2 (5 bases). Germline V lookup: CDR1 GTSNPN, CDR2 SVGIG (reference sequence). V lost 0 bases and J lost 3, with 14 bases in between. CDR3 length: 16 residues. The CDR3 nucleotides read TGTGCCTGGAGTGTAGGTTCGGGAATATACACCGGGGAGCTGTTTTTT. Amino acids: CAWSVGSGIYTGELFF.

The chain has TRBV5-1 and TRBJ2-7; 9 nucleotides align to TRBD1. Germline V gene lookup returns CDR1 SGHRS and CDR2 YFSETQ. V trimming: 4 bases; J trimming: 12 bases; junction bases outside the gene matches: 5. The CDR3 sequence is 11 residues long. CDR3 nucleotides: TGCGCCAGCAGCGGCGGGACAGGGATGTACTTC. Protein: CASSGGTGMYF. Filled out from reference TRBV5-1 and TRBJ2-7, the complete variable domain reads KAGVTQTPRYLIKTRGQQVTLSCSPISGHRSVSWYQQTPGQGLQFLFEYFSETQRNKGNFPGRFSGRQFSNSRSEMNVSTLELGDSALYLCASSGGTGMYFGPGTRLTVT.

This clone was found a few times. The V call is TRBV2, the J call TRBJ1-3; D not resolved. The CDR3 length is 16 residues. CDR1 and CDR2 (germline): SNHLY, FYNNEI. V lost 6 bases and J lost 2, with 17 bases in between. The CDR3, as DNA: TGTGCCAGCAGCCCGAATGGGCTCTTCCCTGGAAACACCATATATTTT. Protein sequence: CASSPNGLFPGNTIYF. The whole variable domain, remainder taken from reference TRBV2 and TRBJ1-3, is EPEVTQTPSHQVTQMGQEVILRCVPISNHLYFYWYRQILGQKVEFLVSFYNNEISEKSEIFDDQFSVERPDGSNFTLKIRSTKLEDSAMYFCASSPNGLFPGNTIYFGEGSWLTVV.

This clone turned up a few times. V usage is TRBV5-1 and J usage is TRBJ2-5; no clear D. The DNA matches TRBJ2-7 better at its end, which makes the J call doubtful. CDR3 length equals 17 residues. Germline V CDR1 and CDR2: SGHRS, YFSETQ. This CDR3 is CASSLEYPLLDSYEQYF. The CDR3 DNA follows: TGCGCCAGCAGCTTGGAATATCCTCTCCTAGATTCCTACGAGCAGTACTTC.

This clone was found once. This chain joins TRBV7-3 and TRBJ2-5, with a possible D match to TRBD1 (6 bases). Per the germline V gene, CDR1 is SGHTA and CDR2 is FQGTGA. The CDR3 is 13 amino acids. The ends were cut back, 4 bases at V and 3 bases at J, with 9 bases in the middle. The CDR3: CASSSHREETQYF. In nucleotides, the CDR3 is TGTGCCAGCAGCTCTCACAGGGAAGAGACCCAGTACTTC. The variable domain in full, completed from reference TRBV7-3 and TRBJ2-5, reads GAGVSQTPSNKVTEKGKYVELRCDPISGHTALYWYRQSLGQGPEFLIYFQGTGAADDSGLPNDRFFAVRPEGSVSTLKIQRTERGDSAVYLCASSSHREETQYFGPGTRLLVL.

This clone was observed a handful of times. The CDR3 protein is CASSLVGGTNTEAFF. The CDR3 nucleotides are TGTGCCAGCAGCTTAGTGGGAGGAACGAACACTGAAGCTTTCTTT. The V and J genes are TRBV7-9 and TRBJ1-1; D uncertain. CDR1 is SEHNR and CDR2 is FQNEAQ in the germline V gene (reference sequence). This CDR3 region has 15 residues. Trimming took off 1 base at V and 1 base at J, with 10 bases between the two ends.

In its sample, this clone was seen a few times. V and J are TRBV6-1 and TRBJ1-5; the D is unclear. CDR3 length equals 14 residues. Trimming removed 3 bases from V and 0 bases from J, with 6 bases in between. Looked up from germline, CDR1 is MNHNS and CDR2 is SASEGT. The CDR3 nucleotides are TGTGCCAGCAGTGACAGGAATAGCAATCAGCCCCAGCATTTT. Translation gives CASSDRNSNQPQHF.

The V call is TRBV5-1, the J call TRBJ1-1; a possible D gene is TRBD1 (5 bases). From germline, CDR1 is SGHRS and CDR2 YFSETQ. V lost 5 bases and J 6 bases, leaving 35 bases between the germline ends. This CDR3 has 20 amino acids. The CDR3 DNA follows: TGCGCCAGCAGACGATTTGGTGGGCCTACAGGTTCCGTGGCGACTGCTGAAGCTTTCTTT. Translated: CASRRFGGPTGSVATAEAFF.